The present T cell receptor (beta chain) was sequenced within a study of shared clonotypes between healthy human individuals. Concerning this clone: What it recognizes is unknown.

Per the original data handling: ImmunoSEQ supplied junction-only sequences lacking quality scores, so filtering was different. Only in-frame clones appear in the TCRdb table, and some are missing; sequencing was by immunoSEQ multiplex PCR. The V and J calls and clone size are taken from that table; D and trimming were inferred from the DNA. The sample has about 490,000 clones; about 82% are singletons. V lost 1 base and J lost 1, with 11 bases in between. Germline-derived CDR1 and CDR2 are SGHNT and YYREEE (reference sequence). The CDR3 is 15 residues long. Study donors comprised healthy, HIV-negative adults devoid of recent acute infection or vaccination. Study findings and constraints: Researchers sampled only blood; tissue repertoires likely differ. Represented diversity, genetic and exposure-history alike, was limited by few donors.

This sequence originates from a woman between 40 and 55 years old in good health. Some clones in this sample may be carry-over from other donors' samples. The rearrangement joins TRBV5-4 to TRBJ2-5, with D perhaps given as TRBD1 or TRBD2 (5 bases each). Material for sequencing was PBMCs. The CDR3 is CASSLPGTPQETQYF. CDR3 coding DNA: TGTGCCAGCAGCTTGCCCGGGACGCCCCAAGAGACCCAGTACTTC.